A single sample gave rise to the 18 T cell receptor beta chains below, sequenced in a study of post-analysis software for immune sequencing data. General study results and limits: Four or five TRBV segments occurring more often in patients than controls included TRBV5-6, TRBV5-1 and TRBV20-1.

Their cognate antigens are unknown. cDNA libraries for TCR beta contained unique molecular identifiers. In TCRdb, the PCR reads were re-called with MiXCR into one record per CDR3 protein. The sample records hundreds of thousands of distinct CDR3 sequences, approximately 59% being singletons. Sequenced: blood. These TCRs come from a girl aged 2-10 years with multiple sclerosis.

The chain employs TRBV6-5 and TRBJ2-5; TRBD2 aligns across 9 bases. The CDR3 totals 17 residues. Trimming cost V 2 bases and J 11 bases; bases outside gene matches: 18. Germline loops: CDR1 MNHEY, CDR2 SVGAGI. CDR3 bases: TGTGCCAGCAGTTACCATCCCACTAGCGGGCCCTCCTCGGCGCAGTACTTC. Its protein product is CASSYHPTSGPSSAQYF.

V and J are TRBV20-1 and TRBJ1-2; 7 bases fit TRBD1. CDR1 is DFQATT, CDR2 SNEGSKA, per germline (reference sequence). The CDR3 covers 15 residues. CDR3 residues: CRGTVETGLDYGYTF. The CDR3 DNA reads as TGCAGGGGGACGGTCGAGACAGGGTTGGACTATGGCTACACCTTC.

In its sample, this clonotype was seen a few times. This CDR3 is CASSSQGTSGSGAQFF. CDR3 in DNA: TGTGCCAGCAGCTCCCAAGGAACTAGCGGGAGTGGGGCGCAGTTCTTC. The genes are TRBV7-3 and TRBJ2-1; 11 bases are a match to TRBD2. Germline V gene data show CDR1 as SGHTA and CDR2 as FQGTGA. Germline trimming cut 4 bases from V and 12 bases from J; bases unmatched to any gene: 14. CDR3 size: 16 residues. Full variable domain (remainder filled in from reference TRBV7-3 and TRBJ2-1): GAGVSQTPSNKVTEKGKYVELRCDPISGHTALYWYRQSLGQGPEFLIYFQGTGAADDSGLPNDRFFAVRPEGSVSTLKIQRTERGDSAVYLCASSSQGTSGSGAQFFGPGTRLTVL.

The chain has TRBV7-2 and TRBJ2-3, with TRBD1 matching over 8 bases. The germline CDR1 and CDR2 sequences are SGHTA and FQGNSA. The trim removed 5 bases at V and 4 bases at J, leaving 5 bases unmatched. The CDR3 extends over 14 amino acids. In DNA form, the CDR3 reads TGTGCCAGCAGCCCCGACAGGGGCCCAGATACGCAGTATTTT. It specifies CASSPDRGPDTQYF.

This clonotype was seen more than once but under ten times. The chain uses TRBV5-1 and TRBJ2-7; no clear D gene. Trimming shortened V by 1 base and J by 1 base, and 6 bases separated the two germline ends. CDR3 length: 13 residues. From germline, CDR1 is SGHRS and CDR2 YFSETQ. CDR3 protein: CASSLLYSYEQYF. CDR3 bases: TGCGCCAGCAGCTTGCTCTATTCCTACGAGCAGTACTTC.

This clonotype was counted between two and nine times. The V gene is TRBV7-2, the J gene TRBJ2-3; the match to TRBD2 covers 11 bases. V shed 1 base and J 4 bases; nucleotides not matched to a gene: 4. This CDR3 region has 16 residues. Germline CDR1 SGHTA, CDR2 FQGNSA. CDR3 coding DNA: TGTGCCAGCAGCTTAGTTAGCGGGGGGGGATCAGATACGCAGTATTTT. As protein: CASSLVSGGGSDTQYF.

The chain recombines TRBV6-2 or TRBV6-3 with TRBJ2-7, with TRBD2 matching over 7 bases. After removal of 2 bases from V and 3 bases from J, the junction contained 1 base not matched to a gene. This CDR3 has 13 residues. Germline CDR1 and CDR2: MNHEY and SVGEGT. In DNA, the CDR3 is TGTGCCAGCAGTTACCGGGACTACTACGAGCAGTACTTC. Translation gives CASSYRDYYEQYF.

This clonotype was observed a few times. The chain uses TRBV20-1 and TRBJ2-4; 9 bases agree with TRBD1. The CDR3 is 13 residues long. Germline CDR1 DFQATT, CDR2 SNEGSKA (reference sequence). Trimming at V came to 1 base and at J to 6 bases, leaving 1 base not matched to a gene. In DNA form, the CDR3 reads TGCAGTGCTAGAGGGGGACAGGGAAACATTCAGTACTTC. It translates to CSARGGQGNIQYF.

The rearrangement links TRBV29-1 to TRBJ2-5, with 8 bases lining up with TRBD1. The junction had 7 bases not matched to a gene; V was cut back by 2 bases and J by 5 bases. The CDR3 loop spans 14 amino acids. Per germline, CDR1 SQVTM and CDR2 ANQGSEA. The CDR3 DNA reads TGCAGCGTTGAAAAATCAGGGGGCGGGGAGACCCAGTACTTC. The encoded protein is CSVEKSGGGETQYF.

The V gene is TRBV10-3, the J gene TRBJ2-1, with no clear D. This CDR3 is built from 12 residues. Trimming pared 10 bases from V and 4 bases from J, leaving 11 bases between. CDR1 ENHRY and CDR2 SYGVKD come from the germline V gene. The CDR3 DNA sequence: TGTGCCACCCAAGACGGATACAATGAGCAGTTCTTC. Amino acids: CATQDGYNEQFF.

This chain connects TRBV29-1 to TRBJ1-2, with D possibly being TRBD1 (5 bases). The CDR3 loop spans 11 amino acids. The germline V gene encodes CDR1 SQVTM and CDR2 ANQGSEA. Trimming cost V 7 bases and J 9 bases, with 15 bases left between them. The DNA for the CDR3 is TGCAGCGCTAGGGACCGCGGGAGCTACACCTTC. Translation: CSARDRGSYTF.

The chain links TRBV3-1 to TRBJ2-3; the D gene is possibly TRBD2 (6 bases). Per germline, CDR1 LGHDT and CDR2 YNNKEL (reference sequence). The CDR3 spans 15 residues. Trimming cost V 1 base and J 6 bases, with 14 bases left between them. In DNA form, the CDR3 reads TGTGCCAGCAGCCAAGTTGGAGGGGTGGCGGATACGCAGTATTTT. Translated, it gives CASSQVGGVADTQYF.

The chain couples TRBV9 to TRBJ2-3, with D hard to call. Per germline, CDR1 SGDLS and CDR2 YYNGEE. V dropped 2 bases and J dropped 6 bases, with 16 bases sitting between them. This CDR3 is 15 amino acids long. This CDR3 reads CASSVRGGPTDTQYF. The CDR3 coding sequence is TGTGCCAGCAGCGTCCGCGGCGGTCCCACGGATACGCAGTATTTT.

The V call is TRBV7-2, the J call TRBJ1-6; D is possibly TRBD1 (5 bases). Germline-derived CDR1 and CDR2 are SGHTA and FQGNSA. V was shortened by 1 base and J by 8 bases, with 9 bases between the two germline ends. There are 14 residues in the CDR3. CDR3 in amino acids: CASSLGGGYSPLHF. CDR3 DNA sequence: TGTGCCAGCAGCTTAGGTGGGGGTTATTCACCCCTCCACTTT. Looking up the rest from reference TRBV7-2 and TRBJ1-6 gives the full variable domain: GAGVSQSPSNKVTEKGKDVELRCDPISGHTALYWYRQSLGQGLEFLIYFQGNSAPDKSGLPSDRFSAERTGGSVSTLTIQRTQQEDSAVYLCASSLGGGYSPLHFGNGTRLTVT.

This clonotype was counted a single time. CDR3 sequence: CAGTPNRNTDTQYF. CDR3 bases: TGTGCCGGCACCCCGAATCGGAACACAGATACGCAGTATTTT. J is TRBJ2-3 and V is TRBV12-3 or TRBV12-4; the D is unclear. Trimming pared 11 bases from V and 2 bases from J, leaving 17 bases between. The CDR3 runs to 14 residues.

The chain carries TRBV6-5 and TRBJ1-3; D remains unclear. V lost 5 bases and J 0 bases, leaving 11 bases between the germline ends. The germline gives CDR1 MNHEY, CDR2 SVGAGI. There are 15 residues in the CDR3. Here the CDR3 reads CASSRYSSSGNTIYF. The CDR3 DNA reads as TGTGCCAGCAGTAGATACAGTAGCTCTGGAAACACCATATATTTT.

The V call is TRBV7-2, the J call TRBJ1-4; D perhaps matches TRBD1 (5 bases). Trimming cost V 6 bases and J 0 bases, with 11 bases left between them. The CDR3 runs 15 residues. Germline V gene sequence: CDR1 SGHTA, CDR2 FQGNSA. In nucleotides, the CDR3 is TGTGCCAGCAGACACGACAGCGCAACTAATGAAAAACTGTTTTTT. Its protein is CASRHDSATNEKLFF.

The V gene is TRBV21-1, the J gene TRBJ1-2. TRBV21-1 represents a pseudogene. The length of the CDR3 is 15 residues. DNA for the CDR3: TGTGCCAGCAGCAAGAGCGCAGGAGCCATCTACGGCTACACCTTC. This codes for CASSKSAGAIYGYTF.